The rows below give T cell receptor beta chains drawn from one sample of a study of blood T cell repertoires in COVID-19. This table comes from immunoSEQ multiplex PCR, and its TCRdb copy is limited to in-frame clones, with some not included. The sample yields 150,000 to 200,000 clones, 86% seen once. The sample comprised peripheral blood. The source is a man aged 50-60 years with active or convalescent COVID-19. The CDR3 runs from the conserved cysteine through the conserved F or W. A D gene is named only where the DNA matches it firmly. Expanded clones are given a class, and other clones once, few, many or no size at all.

cdr3_length,j_call,d_call,clone_size,v_call,cdr3_nt,cdr3_aa
15,TRBJ2-5,TRBD1,NA,TRBV10-2,TGCGCCAGCAGGGGGACAGGGACCCCCCAAGAGACCCAGTACTTC,CASRGTGTPQETQYF
15,TRBJ2-7,TRBD2,NA,TRBV5-5,TGTGCCAGCAGCTCTAGCGGGAGGGCCACCTACGAGCAGTACTTC,CASSSSGRATYEQYF
13,TRBJ1-4,NA,NA,TRBV7-6,TGTGCCAGCTCCGGGGCAACTAATGAAAAACTGTTTTTT,CASSGATNEKLFF
16,TRBJ2-1,TRBD1,NA,TRBV24-1,TGTGCCACCAGTGATGAGACCAGGGGGTATGACAATGAGCAGTTCTTC,CATSDETRGYDNEQFF
14,TRBJ1-1,NA,NA,TRBV10-1,TGCGCCAGCAGTGCCGGAGATGTGGACACTGAAGCTTTCTTT,CASSAGDVDTEAFF
13,TRBJ1-1,TRBD1,once,TRBV27,TGTGCCATCGGGACAGCTGTTAACACTGAAGCTTTCTTT,CAIGTAVNTEAFF
14,TRBJ1-4,NA,once,TRBV18,TGTGCCAGCTCACCAGCAGGTCCCAATGAAAAACTGTTTTTT,CASSPAGPNEKLFF
14,TRBJ2-7,TRBD1,NA,TRBV29-1,TGCAGCGTTGGGGACAGGATCCCCCTTCCCGAGCAGTACTTC,CSVGDRIPLPEQYF
13,TRBJ2-5,NA,NA,TRBV9,TGTGCCAGCAGCCCCCGGTCCCAAGAGACCCAGTACTTC,CASSPRSQETQYF
14,TRBJ2-1,NA,NA,TRBV9,TGTGCCAGCAGCCCGGGGGTCAACCCGGCTGAGCAGTTCTTC,CASSPGVNPAEQFF
16,TRBJ2-1,NA,once,TRBV6-5,TGTGCCAGCAGTTACTCGATCACTCTCCCCGGCAATGAGCAGTTCTTC,CASSYSITLPGNEQFF
16,TRBJ2-5,TRBD1,NA,TRBV18,TGTGCCAGCTCGTCCCCCCGGGACAGGGGGCAAGAGACCCAGTACTTC,CASSSPRDRGQETQYF
15,TRBJ2-5,TRBD2,NA,TRBV9,TGTGCCAGCAGCGTAGAAGGGACTACCTACGAGACCCAGTACTTC,CASSVEGTTYETQYF
17,TRBJ1-5,NA,NA,TRBV15,TGTGCCACCAGCAGAGACGGGGGGGCGGGCCGGTATCAGCCCCAGCATTTT,CATSRDGGAGRYQPQHF
16,TRBJ2-2,TRBD1,NA,TRBV11-2,TGTGCCAGCAGCTCCCGGACAGGGGGCAACACCGGGGAGCTGTTTTTT,CASSSRTGGNTGELFF
14,TRBJ2-5,TRBD2,NA,TRBV2,TGTGCCAGCTCCCGGGCGGCGGGGGGCGAGACCCAGTACTTC,CASSRAAGGETQYF
20,TRBJ2-1,TRBD2,NA,TRBV4-1,TGCGCCAGCAGCCATCCTCCGGGACTAGCGGGAGGGCTCGCGTACAATGAGCAGTTCTTC,CASSHPPGLAGGLAYNEQFF
15,TRBJ1-5,NA,NA,TRBV20-1,TGCAGTGCTAGTGAAGCCAGGTCCAGCAATCAGCCCCAGCATTTT,CSASEARSSNQPQHF
13,TRBJ1-3,NA,NA,TRBV6-5,TGTGCCAGCAGGGGACACTCTGGAAACACCATATATTTT,CASRGHSGNTIYF
13,TRBJ1-4,NA,few,TRBV9,TGTGCCAGCATACAGAAATCTAATGAAAAACTGTTTTTT,CASIQKSNEKLFF
12,TRBJ2-7,TRBD2,NA,TRBV2,TGTGCCAGCTGGCTAGCGGGAGACGAGCAGTACTTC,CASWLAGDEQYF
12,TRBJ1-3,NA,once,TRBV2,TGTGCCAGCAGTGGAGGGGGAAACACCATATATTTT,CASSGGGNTIYF
15,TRBJ2-2,TRBD1,NA,TRBV28,TGTGCCAGCAGACCCGACAGGGCTGGCACCGGGGAGCTGTTTTTT,CASRPDRAGTGELFF
15,TRBJ2-1,TRBD2,once,TRBV4-3,TGCGCCAGCAGCCAGGCCCAGGCAGCGGGGGATGAGCAGTTCTTC,CASSQAQAAGDEQFF
17,TRBJ2-1,TRBD2,NA,TRBV5-6,TGTGCCAGCAGCTGGCCGACTAGCGGGAGAGGAGGCAATGAGCAGTTCTTC,CASSWPTSGRGGNEQFF
16,TRBJ1-3,NA,NA,TRBV5-1,TGCGCCAGCAGCCGGGAACCGGCAGAGTACGGAAACACCATATATTTT,CASSREPAEYGNTIYF
13,TRBJ1-1,NA,NA,TRBV2,TGTGCCAGCGGGCAGGGAATGAACACTGAAGCTTTCTTT,CASGQGMNTEAFF
15,TRBJ1-1,TRBD1,NA,TRBV19,TGTGCCAGTAGTCCCCGGGACAGGGGGAACACTGAAGCTTTCTTT,CASSPRDRGNTEAFF
13,TRBJ1-5,NA,NA,TRBV30,TGTGCCTGGAGTAGACAGTTAAATCAGCCCCAGCATTTT,CAWSRQLNQPQHF
13,TRBJ1-2,TRBD1,NA,TRBV6-2/TRBV6-3,TGTGCCAGCAGTGATCAGGGGGACGATGGCTACACCTTC,CASSDQGDDGYTF
15,TRBJ2-3,TRBD1,NA,TRBV15,TGTGCCACCAGCAGTGGGTTCGACAGGGCAGATACGCAGTATTTT,CATSSGFDRADTQYF
14,TRBJ1-1,NA,NA,TRBV5-4,TGTGCCAGCAGCTTGCCTACGGTGAACACTGAAGCTTTCTTT,CASSLPTVNTEAFF
15,TRBJ1-5,TRBD1,NA,TRBV5-1,TGCGCCAGCAGCTTGGAGACAGGGGGCGGTCAGCCCCAGCATTTT,CASSLETGGGQPQHF
21,TRBJ2-1,TRBD2,NA,TRBV28,TGTGCCAGCAGTTTCCAGGGACTAGCGGGGGCTCACCCTAAACTCTACAATGAGCAGTTCTTC,CASSFQGLAGAHPKLYNEQFF
12,TRBJ2-7,TRBD1,NA,TRBV3-1/TRBV3-2,TGTGCCAGCAGCCAAGGGACAGGTGGGCAGTACTTC,CASSQGTGGQYF
14,TRBJ2-2,NA,NA,TRBV27,TGTGCCAGCAGTCTTCAAAAAGCCACCGGGGAGCTGTTTTTT,CASSLQKATGELFF
15,TRBJ1-5,TRBD1,NA,TRBV18,TGTGCCAGCTCTCCCGGGACAGGGGGCTCTCAGCCCCAGCATTTT,CASSPGTGGSQPQHF
15,TRBJ2-7,NA,NA,TRBV11-3,TGTGCCAGCAGCTTAGGGGGCGGCTCATACTACGAGCAGTACTTC,CASSLGGGSYYEQYF
13,TRBJ2-7,NA,NA,TRBV27,TGTGCCAGCAGTCGCATGGGAGGCGGGGAGCAGTACTTC,CASSRMGGGEQYF
13,TRBJ2-7,NA,NA,TRBV7-3,TGTGCCAGCAGCTTAACTCCCAGCGGCGAGCAGTACTTC,CASSLTPSGEQYF
13,TRBJ1-2,NA,NA,TRBV18,TGTGCCAGCTCACCACAACAGAACTATGGCTACACCTTC,CASSPQQNYGYTF
14,TRBJ2-1,TRBD1,NA,TRBV11-1,TGTGCCAGCAGCTCCGGGACAGTTAACAATGAGCAGTTCTTC,CASSSGTVNNEQFF
14,TRBJ1-1,NA,NA,TRBV5-1,TGCGCCAGCAGCTTGGTAGGGGCGGCCACTGAAGCTTTCTTT,CASSLVGAATEAFF
11,TRBJ2-5,NA,NA,TRBV19,TGTGCCAGTAGTACCCGGGAGACCCAGTACTTC,CASSTRETQYF
14,TRBJ1-1,NA,NA,TRBV4-2,TGTGCCAGCAGCCAAGGGGGCAGAAACACTGAAGCTTTCTTT,CASSQGGRNTEAFF
17,TRBJ2-1,TRBD2,NA,TRBV7-2,TGTGCCAGCAGCTTAAAGGGCGGGGGGGGTTACTACAATGAGCAGTTCTTC,CASSLKGGGGYYNEQFF
12,TRBJ1-2,NA,NA,TRBV6-6,TGTGCCAGCTATTCGGCTAACTATGGCTACACCTTC,CASYSANYGYTF
15,TRBJ2-7,NA,NA,TRBV6-2/TRBV6-3,TGTGCCAGCAGCCCCGGACTATCTCAAACCTACGAGCAGTACTTC,CASSPGLSQTYEQYF
15,TRBJ2-7,TRBD1,few,TRBV5-1,TGCGCCAGCAGCGACGAACCGGGACAGGGATCCGAGCAGTACTTC,CASSDEPGQGSEQYF
16,TRBJ2-1,NA,NA,TRBV11-2,TGTGCCAGCAGCTTAGTGGTCCAGTCCACCTACAATGAGCAGTTCTTC,CASSLVVQSTYNEQFF
15,TRBJ2-1,NA,NA,TRBV7-2,TGTGCCAGCAGCTTAGTAAACAGGGCAGGTAATGAGCAGTTCTTC,CASSLVNRAGNEQFF
14,TRBJ1-2,NA,NA,TRBV3-1/TRBV3-2,TGTGCCAGCAGCCGATCGGTCCTGGACTATGGCTACACCTTC,CASSRSVLDYGYTF
13,TRBJ1-5,TRBD1,NA,TRBV30,TGTGCCTGGAGTGAGACAGGGGTCCAGCCCCAGCATTTT,CAWSETGVQPQHF
13,TRBJ1-5,NA,NA,TRBV19,TGTGCCAGTACGTTCTATAGCAATCAGCCCCAGCATTTT,CASTFYSNQPQHF
15,TRBJ2-3,TRBD2,NA,TRBV3-1/TRBV3-2,TGTGCCAGCAGCCCCCGGCGGGGGGCAGGAGATACGCAGTATTTT,CASSPRRGAGDTQYF
15,TRBJ2-5,NA,NA,TRBV10-3,TGTGCCATCAGTGCGGGGACTACAGGGGGAGAGACCCAGTACTTC,CAISAGTTGGETQYF
15,TRBJ2-3,TRBD2,NA,TRBV9,TGTGCCAGCAGCGTATTAGCGGGAGTGGCAGATACGCAGTATTTT,CASSVLAGVADTQYF
14,TRBJ1-1,NA,NA,TRBV7-6,TGTGCCAGCAGCCCTCAGACTGGGAACACTGAAGCTTTCTTT,CASSPQTGNTEAFF
15,TRBJ1-3,NA,NA,TRBV9,TGTGCCAGCAGCGTAGCAGGGGACGGTGGAAACACCATATATTTT,CASSVAGDGGNTIYF
14,TRBJ1-3,NA,once,TRBV5-6,TGTGCCAGCAGCCCGCGGGGGGGGGCCAACACCATATATTTT,CASSPRGGANTIYF